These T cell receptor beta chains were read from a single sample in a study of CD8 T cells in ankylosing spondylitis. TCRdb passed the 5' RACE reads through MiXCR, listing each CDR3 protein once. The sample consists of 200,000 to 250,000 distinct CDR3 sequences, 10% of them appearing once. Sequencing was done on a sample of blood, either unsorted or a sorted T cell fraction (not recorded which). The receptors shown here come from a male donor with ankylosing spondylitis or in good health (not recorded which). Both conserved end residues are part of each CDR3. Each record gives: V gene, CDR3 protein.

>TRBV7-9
CASSLAERGGQPQHF
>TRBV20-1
CSAPTSGITDTQYF
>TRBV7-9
CASSRTDTQYF
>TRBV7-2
CASSKGQPRNTGELFF
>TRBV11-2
CASSLSDSGRNTIYF
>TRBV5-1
CASSLGTGSGTEAFF
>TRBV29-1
CSVDTERGRSDTQYF
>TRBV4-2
CASSQGFLETQYF
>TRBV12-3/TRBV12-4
CASSRGQVETQYF
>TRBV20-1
CSARVFAGETQYF
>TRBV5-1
CASRPDAGGYEQYF
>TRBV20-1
CSAIDRGRTNEQFF
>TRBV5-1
CASSSGGTTGTNYGYTF
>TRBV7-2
CASSLPPGNTIYF
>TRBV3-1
CASSQRQGGETQYF
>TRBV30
CAWSVGETQYF
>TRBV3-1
CASSPRQSFNTGELFF
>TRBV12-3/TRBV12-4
CASKSRRASPTNYGYTF
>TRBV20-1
CSAPANTEAFF
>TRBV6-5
CASSYHSKFRGVRTEAFF
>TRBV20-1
CSARDGLALPPGTDTQYF
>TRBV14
CASSLSPTSPLHF
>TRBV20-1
CSARVYTSGYTF
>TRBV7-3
CASSLIGGTYNEQFF
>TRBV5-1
CASSFSGGDQETQYF
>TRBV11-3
CASSLGGRAVKETQYF
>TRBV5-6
CASSLAGISYGYTF
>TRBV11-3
CASSLSGDRGYEQYF
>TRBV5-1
CASSLEGGEQETQYF
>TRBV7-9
CASSLVEGLSQETQYF